Listed here is a single TCR beta chain. The antigen remains unidentified. Trimming took 3 bases from V and 6 from J, leaving 14 bases between them. Germline CDR1 and CDR2: SGHDN and FVKESK. The CDR3 is 15 amino acids. Generation of TCR cDNA used 5'RACE template switching (which added a universal primer site and UMIs). TCRdb re-called the 5' RACE reads with MiXCR, one entry per CDR3 protein. The sample consists of a few hundred thousand distinct CDR3 sequences, around 6.4% of them appearing once. This sample is drawn from a study of T cells after yellow fever vaccination. Study outcomes and limitations: Clonotype sharing between CD4 and CD8 compartments was small.

The V and J genes are TRBV14 and TRBJ2-2; D gene ambiguous. Sequenced here: PBMCs, sampled 5 days after the yellow fever booster vaccination. This clonotype was obtained from a man aged 25 to 40 who received the YFV17D yellow fever vaccine. The CDR3 DNA reads TGTGCCAGCAGCCAGCTAAGAACGAAAGCCGGGGAGCTGTTTTTT. This codes for CASSQLRTKAGELFF.